The present T cell receptor beta chain was sequenced within a study of cytomegalovirus exposure and HLA in healthy donors. Study observations and caveats: The authors listed roughly 150 TCR beta chains as cytomegalovirus-associated. Later analysis reportedly placed an Asian-associated ancestry cluster below the roughly 680-donor mean in N-insertions.

On this clone: Its specificity is not known.

V was pared by 5 bases and J by 8 bases, with 11 bases of the junction left unmatched. Germline lookup yields CDR1 SEHNR and CDR2 FQNEAQ (reference sequence). The CDR3 runs to 15 residues. PCR was performed using 60 Vbeta and 13 Jbeta primers. Repertoires were generated with immunoSEQ multiplex PCR, while TCRdb's copy carries only in-frame clones and drops some. Of approximately 40,000 clones listed, roughly 76% are singletons. V usage is TRBV7-9 and J usage is TRBJ2-3; 9 bases line up with TRBD2. The receptor's source is a woman between 40 and 50 years old in good health and CMV-seronegative. The sequenced sample consisted of PBMCs. This CDR3 reads CASSLRLAVERTQYF. In nucleotides, the CDR3 is TGTGCCAGCAGCCTAAGACTAGCGGTTGAACGTACGCAGTATTTT.